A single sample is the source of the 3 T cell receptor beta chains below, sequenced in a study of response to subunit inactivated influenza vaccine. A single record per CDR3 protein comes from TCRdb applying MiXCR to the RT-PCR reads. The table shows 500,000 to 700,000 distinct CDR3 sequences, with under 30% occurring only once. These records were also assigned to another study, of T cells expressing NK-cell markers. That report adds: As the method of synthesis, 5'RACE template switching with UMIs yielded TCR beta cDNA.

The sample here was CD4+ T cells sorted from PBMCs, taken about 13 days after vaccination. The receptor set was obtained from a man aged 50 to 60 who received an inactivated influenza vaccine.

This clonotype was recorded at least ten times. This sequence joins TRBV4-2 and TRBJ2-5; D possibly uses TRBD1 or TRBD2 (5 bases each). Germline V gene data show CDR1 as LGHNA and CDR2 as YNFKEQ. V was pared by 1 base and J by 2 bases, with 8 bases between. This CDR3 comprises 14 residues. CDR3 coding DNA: TGTGCCAGCAGCCAAGCGGGGCCGCAAGAGACCCAGTACTTC. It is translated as CASSQAGPQETQYF.

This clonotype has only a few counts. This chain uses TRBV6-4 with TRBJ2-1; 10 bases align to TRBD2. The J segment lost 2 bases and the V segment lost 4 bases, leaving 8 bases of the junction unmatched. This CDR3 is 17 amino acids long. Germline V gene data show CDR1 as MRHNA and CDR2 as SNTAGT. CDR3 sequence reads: CASSGLSGRSPYNEQFF. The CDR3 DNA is TGTGCCAGCAGTGGTCTTAGCGGGAGGTCCCCCTACAATGAGCAGTTCTTC.

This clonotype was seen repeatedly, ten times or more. CDR3 region: CSVGAQGTEAFF. The CDR3 coding sequence is TGCAGCGTTGGAGCCCAAGGCACTGAAGCTTTCTTT. The chain employs TRBV29-1 and TRBJ1-1, with D hard to call. The ends were cut back, 4 bases at V and 4 bases at J, with 10 bases in the middle. The CDR3 covers 12 residues. Germline CDR1 and CDR2: SQVTM and ANQGSEA.